This T cell receptor beta chain emerged from a study of blood T cell repertoires in COVID-19 (dated by TCRdb to 2018 to 2021). Regarding the complete study: Collaborator samples came from the United States, Italy and Spain and covered acute and convalescent phases of COVID-19. The prospective study material was composed of cDNA or gDNA derived from T cells, B-cell-depleted T cells, or PBMCs. Subjects who had been exposed to COVID-19, were actively infected with it, or had recovered from it provided the deeply sampled blood TCRbeta repertoires that made up the dataset. The repertoires were made available in a free public database intended to serve as a resource for research on the immune response to SARS-CoV-2. Samples came from the ongoing ImmuneRACE study (first 160 participants) plus 1,254 subjects from 6 global collaborators. The sample metadata nearly always contained a de-identified subject ID, COVID-19 status, age in years and sex. Where available, HLA class I and class II types were obtained from metadata supplied by the sample provider rather than from assay-based typing. The research as a whole found: The amount of clinical and demographic metadata varied by source and participant and was provided uncurated.

In the prospective study, participants were 18 to 89 years old, resided in fewer than 25 geographic areas of the United States, and were enrolled through a virtual design. In the prospective study, cohorts were assigned on the basis of participant-reported clinical history obtained from a screening survey and a study questionnaire. ImmuneRACE Cohort 3 recovered participants were defined by two consecutive negative NP/OP PCR tests, healthcare professional clearance, or symptom resolution. Each participant in the prospective study had whole blood, serum and a nasopharyngeal or oropharyngeal swab collected by mobile phlebotomists. Over a roughly two-month period, participants in the prospective study had the option of providing additional blood draws and questionnaires. Blood samples from the prospective study were shipped frozen or at room temperature prior to DNA extraction. CDR3 length: 13 amino acids, cysteine to phenylalanine. The DNA shown is the 39-base CDR3, in frame from base 1. V is pared back by 6 bases and J by 6 bases, with 14 bases lying between the germline termini. Sequences MNHEY (CDR1) and SVGAGI (CDR2) are obtained from the germline V gene.

TCRbeta CDR3 regions were amplified from genomic DNA using the immunoSEQ Assay, a bias-controlled multiplex PCR. Under the source paper's analysis protocol: Within the assay, amplification of reference gene primers was used to estimate how many nucleated cells each sample contained. To quantify the absolute abundance of each unique TCRbeta CDR3 rearrangement, sequence reads were collapsed and filtered. For each sample, productive Simpson clonality was calculated as the square root of Simpson's diversity index over productive rearrangements. TCRdb obtained this table from immuneACCESS and retained in-frame rearrangements with V and J assigned. These tables miss some clones; where compared with another copy, unresolved V genes account for less than half of the shortfall, and the remainder is unexplained. That table furnishes V, J and clone size, whereas the DNA furnished D and trimming. The sample has nearly 200,000 clones on record, around 89% of them singletons. Jointly, the top ten make up about 8.8% of the sample.

Comment on this clone: The specificity of this receptor is unknown. Base qualities are not provided; no much larger clone lies one nucleotide away.

The clonotype was recovered from a woman younger than 30 who had recovered from COVID-19. Sequencing was performed on PBMCs or T cells enriched from blood (not recorded which). This sequence uses TRBV6-5 and TRBJ1-1; the D gene is possibly TRBD1, with 5 bases matching. The CDR3 region has the sequence CASRDQGLAEAFF. The DNA is TGTGCCAGCAGAGACCAGGGACTCGCTGAAGCTTTCTTT.